Shown below are 25 T cell receptor beta chains from a single sample sequenced in a study of OX40 agonist ivuxolimab in advanced cancers. The data were produced by immunoSEQ multiplex PCR, yet TCRdb's version contains in-frame clones alone and is incomplete. The sample lists 60,000 to 70,000 clones; more than 75% were seen once. This sample comprised CD4+ or CD8+ T cells sorted from blood, obtained in a trial of the OX40 agonist ivuxolimab. These receptors originate from an adult with an advanced solid tumor such as melanoma, head and neck, liver or kidney cancer.

This chain links TRBV6-6 with TRBJ2-7; TRBD1 matches at 11 bases. Germline V gene lookup returns CDR1 MNHNY and CDR2 SVGAGI (reference sequence). The CDR3 sequence is 15 residues long. Unmatched junction bases numbered 6, after V lost 5 bases and J lost 3 bases. The DNA for the CDR3 is TGTGCCAGCAGTAAAGCCGGGACAGGGGGCTACGAGCAGTACTTC. Translating gives CASSKAGTGGYEQYF.

This chain joins TRBV6-5 and TRBJ1-2; TRBD1 might be the D (5 bases). Trimming removed 6 bases at V and 5 bases at J, with 19 bases between. Germline loops: CDR1 MNHEY, CDR2 SVGAGI. The CDR3 is 15 amino acids. The CDR3 DNA reads TGTGCCAGCAGGACCGACCCAGGGAAAGGGTATGGCTACACCTTC. Its translation is CASRTDPGKGYGYTF.

The chain recombines TRBV19 with TRBJ2-5; TRBD1 or TRBD2 may be the D gene (5 bases each). CDR3 length: 15 amino acids. The germline gives CDR1 LNHDA, CDR2 SQIVND (reference sequence). Trimming cost V 5 bases and J 4 bases, with 17 bases left between them. CDR3 sequence reads: CASSDSWGKRETQYF. The CDR3 coding sequence is TGTGCCAGTAGTGATAGCTGGGGGAAGCGAGAGACCCAGTACTTC.

In this sample, this clone turned up a few times. The chain joins TRBV5-1 to TRBJ1-3; perhaps TRBD1 as D (6 bases). This CDR3 is 20 amino acids long. Trimming shortened V by 2 bases and J by 0 bases, and 24 bases separated the two germline ends. Germline V gene lookup returns CDR1 SGHRS and CDR2 YFSETQ. The CDR3 loop is CASSFFLSDAGEISGNTIYF. In nucleotides, the CDR3 is TGCGCCAGCAGCTTTTTTTTATCAGATGCAGGGGAGATCTCTGGAAACACCATATATTTT.

V gene TRBV18 combines with J gene TRBJ2-5; 8 bases are shared with TRBD1. Germline V gene sequence: CDR1 KGHSH, CDR2 LQKENI. The length of the CDR3 is 15 residues. With 3 bases clipped from V and 4 bases from J, the junction kept 7 bases outside the gene matches. This CDR3 is CASSPARGLGETQYF. For the CDR3, the DNA is TGTGCCAGCTCACCCGCCAGGGGGCTGGGAGAGACCCAGTACTTC.

The rearrangement joins TRBV27 to TRBJ1-2; TRBD1 aligns across 7 bases. The trim removed 7 bases at V and 2 bases at J, leaving 13 bases unmatched. The CDR3 has 16 residues. The germline V gene has CDR1 MNHEY and CDR2 SMNVEV (reference sequence). The CDR3 sequence is CASTPHYRGGNYGYTF. CDR3 coding DNA: TGTGCCAGCACCCCACATTACAGGGGAGGGAACTATGGCTACACCTTC.

The rearrangement links TRBV5-1 to TRBJ2-1; 10 positions agree with TRBD2. The trim removed 4 bases at V and 4 bases at J, leaving 2 bases unmatched. Germline-derived CDR1 and CDR2 are SGHRS and YFSETQ. The CDR3 runs 14 residues. The CDR3 nucleotides read TGCGCCAGCAGCCGGACTAGCGGATACAATGAGCAGTTCTTC. Translating gives CASSRTSGYNEQFF. The full variable domain, in which reference TRBV5-1 and TRBJ2-1 provide the parts outside the CDR3, is KAGVTQTPRYLIKTRGQQVTLSCSPISGHRSVSWYQQTPGQGLQFLFEYFSETQRNKGNFPGRFSGRQFSNSRSEMNVSTLELGDSALYLCASSRTSGYNEQFFGPGTRLTVL.

The chain combines TRBV28 with TRBJ1-3; D remains unclear. Trimming removed 5 bases at V and 2 bases at J, with 22 bases between. The CDR3 covers 18 residues. Germline CDR1 reads MDHEN; CDR2 reads SYDVKM. CDR3 loop: CASSQPGLGVEAGNTIYF. The CDR3 region has the DNA TGTGCCAGCAGTCAACCGGGCCTCGGAGTTGAGGCTGGAAACACCATATATTTT.

The chain joins TRBV2 to TRBJ2-1; D remains unclear. Per germline, CDR1 SNHLY and CDR2 FYNNEI. The CDR3 is 15 residues long. Trimming removed 3 bases from V and 0 bases from J, with 9 bases in between. The CDR3 spells CASSESEYSYNEQFF. CDR3 DNA sequence: TGTGCCAGCAGTGAGTCGGAATACTCCTACAATGAGCAGTTCTTC.

J is TRBJ2-2 and V is TRBV2, with D unresolved. V dropped 4 bases and J dropped 3 bases, with 9 bases sitting between them. Germline CDR1 is SNHLY and CDR2 is FYNNEI. The CDR3 is made up of 14 amino acids. The CDR3 DNA follows: TGTGCCAGCAGTGTCTCTAGAGACACCGGGGAGCTGTTTTTT. Protein sequence: CASSVSRDTGELFF.

The V call is TRBV7-7, the J call TRBJ2-1; TRBD2 matches at 9 bases. The CDR3 has 15 residues. V shed 5 bases, J shed 7 bases, and the junction held 9 bases outside the gene matches. Germline CDR1 reads SSHAT; CDR2 reads FNYEAQ (reference sequence). The CDR3 loop reads CASSVQAGGNNEQFF. The DNA for the CDR3 is TGTGCCAGCAGCGTTCAAGCGGGAGGTAATAATGAGCAGTTCTTC.

V is TRBV5-4 and J is TRBJ2-3; the match to TRBD1 covers 9 bases. Germline V lookup: CDR1 SGHNT, CDR2 YYREEE (reference sequence). Unmatched junction bases numbered 5, after V lost 4 bases and J lost 2 bases. The CDR3 has 15 residues. The chain's CDR3 is CASSVTGGVTDTQYF. The CDR3 coding sequence is TGTGCCAGCAGCGTTACAGGGGGCGTCACAGATACGCAGTATTTT.

Details on this clone: At the DNA level, this CDR3 is encoded by other sequences in the same sample as well. The chain carries TRBV27 and TRBJ1-2, with a possible D match to TRBD1 (5 bases). V lost 5 bases to trimming and J lost 5 bases, with 15 bases between them. Per germline, CDR1 MNHEY and CDR2 SMNVEV (reference sequence). CDR3 length: 14 amino acids. CDR3 loop: CASSPRGRLYGYTF. The CDR3 bases are TGTGCCAGCAGTCCGAGGGGACGGTTATATGGCTACACCTTC.

V usage is TRBV2 and J usage is TRBJ1-3, with D hard to call. The germline gives CDR1 SNHLY, CDR2 FYNNEI. The CDR3 runs to 15 residues. V lost 3 bases, J lost 1 base, and 10 bases lay in between. CDR3 coding DNA: TGTGCCAGCAGTGAGTCGACGGCATCTGGAAACACCATATATTTT. It codes for CASSESTASGNTIYF.

The DNA for the CDR3 is TGTGCCAGCAGCCCCGGGACAGGGCCTGCTCTGACCCAGTACTTC. It yields the protein CASSPGTGPALTQYF. This sequence joins TRBV5-8 and TRBJ2-5; 9 bases align to TRBD1. J was trimmed by 7 bases and V by 4 bases; bases with no gene match: 11. Looked up from germline, CDR1 is SGHTS and CDR2 is YDEGEE. This CDR3 region has 15 residues.

This clone appeared a single time. This chain joins TRBV27 and TRBJ2-3, with TRBD2 identical over 11 bases. The CDR3 is made up of 18 amino acids. Germline values: CDR1 MNHEY, CDR2 SMNVEV (reference sequence). V gave up 6 bases and J gave up 0 bases; unmatched junction bases: 11. The CDR3 sequence is CASSHRKGTSGSTDTQYF. The CDR3 DNA follows: TGTGCCAGCAGCCACCGCAAGGGGACTAGCGGAAGCACAGATACGCAGTATTTT.

This clone was seen a few times. The chain combines TRBV6-1 with TRBJ1-1; D unclear. The CDR3 consists of 13 residues. Germline V gene data show CDR1 as MNHNS and CDR2 as SASEGT. Trimming took 8 bases from V and 6 from J, leaving 16 bases between them. CDR3 in amino acids: CASRPPLRAEAFF. In DNA form, the CDR3 reads TGTGCCAGCCGACCCCCGCTCCGGGCTGAAGCTTTCTTT.

The V gene is TRBV28, the J gene TRBJ1-4; 8 nucleotides agree with TRBD1. Germline V gives CDR1 MDHEN, CDR2 SYDVKM. CDR3 length equals 16 residues. Unmatched junction bases numbered 14, after V lost 5 bases and J lost 9 bases. DNA of the CDR3: TGTGCCAGCAGTCCAAAAAGCAGGACAGGGAGTAAAAAACTGTTTTTT. Amino acid sequence: CASSPKSRTGSKKLFF.

This sequence joins TRBV5-8 and TRBJ2-2; D may be TRBD2 (6 bases). V was trimmed by 4 bases and J by 4 bases, leaving 14 bases between them. There are 15 residues in the CDR3. Germline lookup yields CDR1 SGHTS and CDR2 YDEGEE. The CDR3 spells CASSPGTRPTGELFF. The CDR3 coding sequence is TGTGCCAGCAGCCCCGGGACTCGTCCCACCGGGGAGCTGTTTTTT.

The chain joins TRBV7-2 to TRBJ1-2; no reliable D call. There are 12 residues in the CDR3. V lost 5 bases and J lost 3, with 7 bases in between. Germline V gene lookup returns CDR1 SGHTA and CDR2 FQGNSA. The CDR3 DNA is TGTGCCAGCAGCGCGCAGTACTATGGCTACACCTTC. Translated, it gives CASSAQYYGYTF.

V gene TRBV29-1 combines with J gene TRBJ2-4; 7 positions match TRBD1. The length of the CDR3 is 14 residues. V gave up 4 bases and J gave up 0 bases; unmatched junction bases: 3. The germline CDR1 and CDR2 sequences are SQVTM and ANQGSEA. CDR3 in amino acids: CSVARDRAKNIQYF. As DNA, the CDR3 is TGCAGCGTTGCCCGGGACAGAGCCAAAAACATTCAGTACTTC. The entire variable domain, with the rest obtained from reference TRBV29-1 and TRBJ2-4, is as follows: SAVISQKPSRDICQRGTSLTIQCQVDSQVTMMFWYRQQPGQSLTLIATANQGSEATYESGFVIDKFPISRPNLTFSTLTVSNMSPEDSSIYLCSVARDRAKNIQYFGAGTRLSVL.

The rearrangement joins TRBV10-3 to TRBJ1-4, with D perhaps TRBD1 (6 bases). V shed 8 bases and J shed 8 bases, with 18 bases lying between them. Germline assignment: CDR1 ENHRY and CDR2 SYGVKD. The CDR3 spans 14 residues. The CDR3 loop is CAISPVGQSEKLFF. CDR3 nucleotides: TGTGCCATCTCTCCGGTTGGACAGAGCGAAAAACTGTTTTTT.

This chain links TRBV7-6 with TRBJ2-7, with 12 bases lining up with TRBD2. J gave up 1 base and V 5 bases, and 6 bases lay outside the gene matches. Germline V gene sequence: CDR1 SGHVS, CDR2 FNYEAQ. The CDR3 extends over 16 amino acids. This chain's CDR3 is CASSPGLAGRSYEQYF. The CDR3, as DNA: TGTGCCAGCAGCCCCGGACTAGCGGGGAGGTCCTACGAGCAGTACTTC.

The V gene is TRBV19, the J gene TRBJ2-1; D not certain. Trimming left V 1 base short and J 4 bases short, with 20 bases between. This CDR3 is 18 amino acids long. The germline gives CDR1 LNHDA, CDR2 SQIVND (reference sequence). In DNA, the CDR3 is TGTGCCAGTAGTATAGTGGGTGCGGAGCTGCTATTTTACAATGAGCAGTTCTTC. The encoded protein is CASSIVGAELLFYNEQFF.

V is TRBV11-3 and J is TRBJ2-1; D may be TRBD1 (6 bases). The V gene lost 4 bases and the J gene lost 0 bases, with 10 bases spanning the gap. The CDR3 is 15 amino acids. Germline CDR1 is SGHNT and CDR2 is YENEEA. Here the CDR3 DNA reads TGTGCCAGCAGCTACAGGGTTGGCTCCTACAATGAGCAGTTCTTC. This gives the protein CASSYRVGSYNEQFF.